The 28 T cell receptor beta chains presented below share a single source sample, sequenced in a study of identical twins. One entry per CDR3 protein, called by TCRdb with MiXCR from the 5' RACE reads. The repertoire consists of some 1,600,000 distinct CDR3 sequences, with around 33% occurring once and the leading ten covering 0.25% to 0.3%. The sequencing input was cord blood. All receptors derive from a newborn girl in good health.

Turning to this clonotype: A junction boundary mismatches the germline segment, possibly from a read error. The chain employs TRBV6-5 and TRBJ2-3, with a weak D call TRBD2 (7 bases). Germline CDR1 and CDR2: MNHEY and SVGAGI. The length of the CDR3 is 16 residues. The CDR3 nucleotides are TGTGCCAGCCGGGGGGCTAGCGCCACGGAAACAGGTACGCAGTATTTT. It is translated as CASRGASATETGTQYF.

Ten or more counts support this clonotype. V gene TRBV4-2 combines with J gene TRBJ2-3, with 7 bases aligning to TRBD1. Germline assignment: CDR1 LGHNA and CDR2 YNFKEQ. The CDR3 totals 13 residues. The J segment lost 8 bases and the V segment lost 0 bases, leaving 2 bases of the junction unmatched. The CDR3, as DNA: TGTGCCAGCAGCCAAGATAACAGGGGTACGCAGTATTTT. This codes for CASSQDNRGTQYF.

CDR3 coding DNA: TGCAGTGCGATCAGACGGTCGGGGAGCTCCTATAATTCACCCCTCCACTTT. It encodes CSAIRRSGSSYNSPLHF. The chain recombines TRBV20-1 with TRBJ1-6, with D unclear. The CDR3 consists of 17 residues. V lost 6 bases, J lost 0 bases, and 18 bases lay in between. Germline values: CDR1 DFQATT, CDR2 SNEGSKA (reference sequence).

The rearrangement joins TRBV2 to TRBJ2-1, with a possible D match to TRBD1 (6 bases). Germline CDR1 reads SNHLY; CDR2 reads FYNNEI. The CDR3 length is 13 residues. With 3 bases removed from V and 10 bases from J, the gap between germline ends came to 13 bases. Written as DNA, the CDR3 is TGTGCCAGCAGTGAGTCACAGGGTGGAGAGCAGTTCTTC. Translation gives CASSESQGGEQFF.

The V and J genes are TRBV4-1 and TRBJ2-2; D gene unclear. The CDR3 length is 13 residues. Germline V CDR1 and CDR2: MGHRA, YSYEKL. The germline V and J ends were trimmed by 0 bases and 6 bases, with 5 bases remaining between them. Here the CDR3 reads CASSQEVPGELFF. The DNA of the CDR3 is TGCGCCAGCAGCCAAGAAGTTCCCGGGGAGCTGTTTTTT.

In DNA, the CDR3 is TGCGCCAGCAGCGGCTTGTCGGGAGTTAACAATGAGCAGTTCTTC. It specifies CASSGLSGVNNEQFF. The genes are TRBV5-1 and TRBJ2-1; a possible D gene is TRBD2 (6 bases). The CDR3 loop spans 15 amino acids. The V end was cut by 4 bases, the J end by 5 bases, with 16 bases between. The germline gives CDR1 SGHRS, CDR2 YFSETQ. Variable domain in full (rest from reference TRBV5-1 and TRBJ2-1): KAGVTQTPRYLIKTRGQQVTLSCSPISGHRSVSWYQQTPGQGLQFLFEYFSETQRNKGNFPGRFSGRQFSNSRSEMNVSTLELGDSALYLCASSGLSGVNNEQFFGPGTRLTVL.

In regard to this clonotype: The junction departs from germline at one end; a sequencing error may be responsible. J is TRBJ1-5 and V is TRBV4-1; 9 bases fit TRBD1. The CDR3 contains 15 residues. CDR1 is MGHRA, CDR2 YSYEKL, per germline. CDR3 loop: CAGSLADRGVQPQHF. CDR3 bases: TGCGCCGGCAGCCTCGCGGACAGGGGAGTTCAGCCCCAGCATTTT.

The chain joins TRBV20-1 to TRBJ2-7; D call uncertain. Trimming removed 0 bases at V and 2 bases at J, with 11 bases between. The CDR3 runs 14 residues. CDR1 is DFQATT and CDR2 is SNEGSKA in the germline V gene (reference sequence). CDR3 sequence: CSAREGSLPYEQYF. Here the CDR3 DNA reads TGCAGTGCTAGAGAGGGCAGTCTACCCTACGAGCAGTACTTC.

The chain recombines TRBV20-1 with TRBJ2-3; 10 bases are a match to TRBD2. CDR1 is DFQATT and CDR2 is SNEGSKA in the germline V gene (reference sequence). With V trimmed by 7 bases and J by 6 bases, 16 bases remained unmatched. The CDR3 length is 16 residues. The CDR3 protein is CSGAGASGSRPDTQYF. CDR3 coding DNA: TGCAGTGGGGCTGGGGCTAGCGGGAGTAGGCCCGATACGCAGTATTTT.

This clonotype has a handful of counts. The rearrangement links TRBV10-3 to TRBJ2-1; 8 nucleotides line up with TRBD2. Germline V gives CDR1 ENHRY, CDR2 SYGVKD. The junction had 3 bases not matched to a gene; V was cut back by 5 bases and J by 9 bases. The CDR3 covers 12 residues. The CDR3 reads CAISPGGSEQFF. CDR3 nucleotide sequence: TGTGCCATCAGTCCGGGGGGGAGTGAGCAGTTCTTC.

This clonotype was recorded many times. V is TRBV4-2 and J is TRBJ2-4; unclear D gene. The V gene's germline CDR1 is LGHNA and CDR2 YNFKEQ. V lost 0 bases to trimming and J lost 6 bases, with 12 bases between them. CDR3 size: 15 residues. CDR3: CASSQDSAPGNIQYF. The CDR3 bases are TGTGCCAGCAGCCAAGACTCGGCCCCGGGAAACATTCAGTACTTC.

The chain's CDR3 is CASSLSRVGGNEQYF. The CDR3 region has the DNA TGTGCCAGCAGTTTATCGAGAGTAGGAGGGAATGAGCAGTACTTC. The chain has TRBV27 and TRBJ2-1; possibly TRBD2 for D (6 bases). The DNA end lines up better with TRBJ2-7; the J call may be wrong. The CDR3 consists of 15 residues. The germline V gene encodes CDR1 MNHEY and CDR2 SMNVEV (reference sequence).

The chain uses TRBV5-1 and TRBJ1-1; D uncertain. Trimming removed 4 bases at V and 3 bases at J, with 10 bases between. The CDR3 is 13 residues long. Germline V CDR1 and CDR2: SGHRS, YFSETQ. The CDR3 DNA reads TGCGCCAGCAGCCCGAGTGGGCACACTGAAGCTTTCTTT. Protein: CASSPSGHTEAFF.

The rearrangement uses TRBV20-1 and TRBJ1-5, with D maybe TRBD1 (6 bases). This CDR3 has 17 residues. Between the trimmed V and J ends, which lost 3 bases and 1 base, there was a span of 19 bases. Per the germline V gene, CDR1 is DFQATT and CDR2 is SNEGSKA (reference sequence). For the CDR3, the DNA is TGCAGTGCTAGTCGAAGTTCCGGGACACCCAGCAATCAGCCCCAGCATTTT. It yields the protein CSASRSSGTPSNQPQHF.

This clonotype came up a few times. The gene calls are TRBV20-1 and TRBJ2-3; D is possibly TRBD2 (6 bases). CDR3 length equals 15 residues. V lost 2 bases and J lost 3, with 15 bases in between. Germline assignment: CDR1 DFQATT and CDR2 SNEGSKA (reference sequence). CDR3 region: CSARNIPGATDTQYF. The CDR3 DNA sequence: TGCAGTGCTAGAAATATACCGGGAGCAACAGATACGCAGTATTTT.

The CDR3 coding sequence is TGTGCCAGCAGTCCGGCGGGACAGGGAAGCAATCAGCCCCAGCATTTT. It specifies CASSPAGQGSNQPQHF. J is TRBJ1-5 and V is TRBV12-3 or TRBV12-4, with 9 nucleotides matching TRBD1. The CDR3 covers 16 residues. The junction had 6 bases not matched to a gene; V was cut back by 5 bases and J by 1 base.

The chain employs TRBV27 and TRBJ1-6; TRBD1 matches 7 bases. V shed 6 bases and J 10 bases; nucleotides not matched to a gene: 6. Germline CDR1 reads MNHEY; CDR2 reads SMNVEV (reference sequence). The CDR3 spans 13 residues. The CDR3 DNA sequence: TGTGCCAGCAGGCGGGACAGATACTCACCCCTCCACTTT. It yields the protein CASRRDRYSPLHF.

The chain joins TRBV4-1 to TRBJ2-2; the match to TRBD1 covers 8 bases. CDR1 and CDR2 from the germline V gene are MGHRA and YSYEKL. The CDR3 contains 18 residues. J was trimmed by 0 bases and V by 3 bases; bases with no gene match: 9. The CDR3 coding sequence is TGCGCCAGCAGCCACCAGGGACAGGACTCACCGAACACCGGGGAGCTGTTTTTT. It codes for CASSHQGQDSPNTGELFF.

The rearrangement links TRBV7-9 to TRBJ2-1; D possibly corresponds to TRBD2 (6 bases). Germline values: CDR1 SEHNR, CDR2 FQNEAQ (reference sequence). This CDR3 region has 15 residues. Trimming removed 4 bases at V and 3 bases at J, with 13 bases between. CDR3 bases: TGTGCCAGCAGCTCTCTAACCGGGGGCTACAATGAGCAGTTCTTC. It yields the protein CASSSLTGGYNEQFF.

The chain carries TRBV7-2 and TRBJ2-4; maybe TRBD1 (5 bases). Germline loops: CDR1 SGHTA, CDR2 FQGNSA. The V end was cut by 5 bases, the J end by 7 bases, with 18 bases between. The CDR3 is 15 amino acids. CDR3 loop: CASSHMGHSGNIQYF. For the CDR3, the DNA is TGTGCCAGCAGCCACATGGGGCACAGTGGGAACATTCAGTACTTC.

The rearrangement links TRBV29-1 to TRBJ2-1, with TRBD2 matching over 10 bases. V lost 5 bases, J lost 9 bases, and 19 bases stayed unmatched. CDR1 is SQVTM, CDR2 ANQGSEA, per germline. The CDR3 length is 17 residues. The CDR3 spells CSVSPHLAGVRRIEQFF. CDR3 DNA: TGCAGCGTTTCCCCTCACCTAGCGGGAGTAAGGAGGATTGAGCAGTTCTTC.

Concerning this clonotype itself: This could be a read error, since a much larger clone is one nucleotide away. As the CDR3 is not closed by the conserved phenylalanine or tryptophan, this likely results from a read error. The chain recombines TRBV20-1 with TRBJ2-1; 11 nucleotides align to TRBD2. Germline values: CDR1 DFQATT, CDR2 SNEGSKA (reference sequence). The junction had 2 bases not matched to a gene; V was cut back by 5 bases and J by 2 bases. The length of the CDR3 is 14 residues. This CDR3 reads CSALAGGAYNEQFL. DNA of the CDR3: TGCAGTGCTTTAGCGGGAGGGGCCTACAATGAGCAGTTCCTC.

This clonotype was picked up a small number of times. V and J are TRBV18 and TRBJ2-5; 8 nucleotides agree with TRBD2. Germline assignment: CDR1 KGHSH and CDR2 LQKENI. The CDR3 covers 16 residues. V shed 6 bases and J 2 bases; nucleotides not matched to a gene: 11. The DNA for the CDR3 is TGTGCCAGCTCTCCCTTCCGAATAGCGGGGCAAGAGACCCAGTACTTC. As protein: CASSPFRIAGQETQYF.

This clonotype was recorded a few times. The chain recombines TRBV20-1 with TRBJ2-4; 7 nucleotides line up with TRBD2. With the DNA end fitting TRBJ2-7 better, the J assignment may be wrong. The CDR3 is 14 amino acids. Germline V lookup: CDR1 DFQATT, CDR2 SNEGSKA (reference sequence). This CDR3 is CSARESGIFYEQYF. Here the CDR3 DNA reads TGCAGTGCTAGAGAGAGCGGGATATTTTACGAGCAGTACTTC.

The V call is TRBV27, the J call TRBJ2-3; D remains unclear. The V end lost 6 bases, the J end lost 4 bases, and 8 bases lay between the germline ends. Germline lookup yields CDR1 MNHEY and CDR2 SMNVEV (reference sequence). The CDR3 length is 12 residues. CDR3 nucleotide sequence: TGTGCCAGCAGGCCTCGGGCAGATACGCAGTATTTT. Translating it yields CASRPRADTQYF.

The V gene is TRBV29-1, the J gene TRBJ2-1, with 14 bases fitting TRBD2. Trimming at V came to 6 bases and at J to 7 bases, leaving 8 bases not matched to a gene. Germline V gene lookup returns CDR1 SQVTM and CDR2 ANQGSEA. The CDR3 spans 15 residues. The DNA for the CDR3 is TGCAGCGTAAGACTAGCGGGAGGGCCCTCGAATGAGCAGTTCTTC. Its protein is CSVRLAGGPSNEQFF.

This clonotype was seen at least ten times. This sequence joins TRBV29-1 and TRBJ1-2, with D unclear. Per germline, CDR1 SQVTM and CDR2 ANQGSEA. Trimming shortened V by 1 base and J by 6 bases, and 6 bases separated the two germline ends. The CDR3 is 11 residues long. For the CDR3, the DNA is TGCAGCGTTGAAGGCCAGGATGGCTACACCTTC. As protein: CSVEGQDGYTF.

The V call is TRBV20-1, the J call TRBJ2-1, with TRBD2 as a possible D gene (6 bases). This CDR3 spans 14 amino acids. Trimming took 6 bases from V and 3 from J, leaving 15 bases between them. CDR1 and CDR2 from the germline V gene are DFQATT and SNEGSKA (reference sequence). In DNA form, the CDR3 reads TGCAGTGCAGACAGCGGGCGAAGCTACAATGAGCAGTTCTTC. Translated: CSADSGRSYNEQFF.